Listed below are T cell receptor beta chains from one sample, sequenced in a study of response to subunit inactivated influenza vaccine. MiXCR, run by TCRdb on the RT-PCR reads, gives a single entry per CDR3 protein. The table records 500,000 to 550,000 distinct CDR3 sequences, 6.5% to 8% of them present only once. Sequencing used PBMCs from blood, obtained around 25 months after vaccination. Receptors originate from a man between 50 and 75 years old who received an inactivated influenza vaccine. The CDR3 runs from the conserved cysteine through the conserved F or W. The D gene is left open where the match is weak. A row's size may be missing; if present it is once, few, many or a size class.

D	V	size	J	DNA	CDR3
-	TRBV12-1	few	TRBJ2-7	TGTGCCAGCACCCGAGGCGAGCAGTACTTC	CASTRGEQYF
-	TRBV20-1	many	TRBJ2-1	TGCAGTGCTAGAGATGAGCGGAACTACAATGAGCAGTTCTTC	CSARDERNYNEQFF
-	TRBV28	many	TRBJ2-1	TGTGCCAGCAGGGGACTCGAGGGGTTGGGCTCCTACAATGAGCAGTTCTTC	CASRGLEGLGSYNEQFF
-	TRBV20-1	many	TRBJ2-3	TGCAGTGCTAGAATCGGGAGCCCAGATACGCAGTATTTT	CSARIGSPDTQYF
TRBD1	TRBV10-3	many	TRBJ1-5	TGTGCCATCAGTGGGGCACAGGGGAATAGCAATCAGCCCCAGCATTTT	CAISGAQGNSNQPQHF
TRBD2	TRBV7-2	few	TRBJ2-1	TGTGCCAGCAGCTCCGAGACTAGCGGGGGGAGTCAGTTCTTC	CASSSETSGGSQFF
-	TRBV9	few	TRBJ1-1	TGTGCCAGCAGCGTAGCGGGGGACACTGAAGCTTTCTTT	CASSVAGDTEAFF
TRBD1	TRBV27	-	TRBJ1-1	TGTGCCAGCAGTCCCAAGGGACAGCATAGGACTGAAGCTTTCTTT	CASSPKGQHRTEAFF
TRBD1	TRBV10-3	-	TRBJ1-1	TGTGCCATCAGTGAGCAACGGGACAGGGGTGGCCCTGAAGCTTTCTTT	CAISEQRDRGGPEAFF
-	TRBV20-1	-	TRBJ1-4	TGCAGTGCAACCCCGGGGGGGCGGGGTGAAAAACTGTTTTTT	CSATPGGRGEKLFF
-	TRBV30	few	TRBJ2-3	TGTGCCTGGAGTGTAGGACCGACCACAGATACGCAGTATTTT	CAWSVGPTTDTQYF
-	TRBV4-1	many	TRBJ2-2	TGCGCCAGCAGCCAAGACCTCGGGGAGCTGTTTTTT	CASSQDLGELFF
-	TRBV28	-	TRBJ1-2	TGTGCCAGCAGTTTGATCGGGAGGGGAGATGGCTACACCTTC	CASSLIGRGDGYTF
TRBD2	TRBV9	-	TRBJ2-7	TGTGCCAGCAGCGCCGCCGGGACTAGCCTCTACGAGCAGTACTTC	CASSAAGTSLYEQYF